A single sample gave rise to the 21 T cell receptor beta chains below, sequenced in a study of T cell clusters in autoimmune cytopenias (dated by TCRdb to about 2019). Sequencing was carried out with an Illumina MiSeq. Multiplex PCR with a touch-down protocol amplified TRB rearrangements, with the TRB-A and TRB-B primer pools combined in a single tube. Based on TCRdb reprocessing of the reads, there is one entry per CDR3 protein sequence, and DNA is missing. The sample has some 7,000 distinct CDR3 sequences on record. The ten largest clones add up to about 15% of the sample. Each sample's TRB amplification started from approximately 230 ng of peripheral blood genomic DNA, which corresponds to 38,000 or so genome equivalents. Material: peripheral blood. These receptors originate from a human donor with an autoimmune cytopenia or autoimmune hepatitis (not recorded which).

This chain uses TRBV6-5 with TRBJ2-1; the D gene TCRdb calls, TRBD2, cannot be checked with no DNA. This CDR3 spans 15 amino acids. Germline CDR1 MNHEY, CDR2 SVGAGI. The CDR3 here is CASSLEAGPRNEQFF.

This chain uses TRBV27 with TRBJ2-7. This CDR3 comprises 14 residues. Germline-derived CDR1 and CDR2 are MNHEY and SMNVEV (reference sequence). The CDR3 is CASSLRQFLYEQYF.

This clonotype registers large by frequency. The V and J genes are TRBV29-1 and TRBJ2-1; the D call of TRBD2 rests on TCRdb alone, since no DNA is present to check it. The CDR3 contains 15 residues. Germline CDR1 SQVTM, CDR2 ANQGSEA. This CDR3 is CTTTASGRNYNEQFF.

The CDR3 spells CASSLRPSDRTGELFF. V is TRBV5-1 and J is TRBJ2-2. Germline lookup yields CDR1 SGHRS and CDR2 YFSETQ. The CDR3 is 16 amino acids.

The chain has TRBV19 and TRBJ1-1; TCRdb's D call, TRBD1, is unchecked because there is no DNA. Germline CDR1 reads LNHDA; CDR2 reads SQIVND (reference sequence). The CDR3 runs to 13 residues. The CDR3: CASRTGGDTEAFF.

This clonotype is large by frequency. The rearrangement uses TRBV29-1 and TRBJ2-3; the TCRdb D gene call, TRBD1, has no DNA to confirm it. CDR3 length: 14 amino acids. CDR1 is SQVTM and CDR2 is ANQGSEA in the germline V gene. Here the CDR3 reads CSVEVGGSTDTQYF.

This CDR3 is CASSRDRGNNEQFF. V usage is TRBV7-3 and J usage is TRBJ2-1; as DNA is missing, the TRBD1 call by TCRdb cannot be tested. Germline loops: CDR1 SGHTA, CDR2 FQGTGA. The CDR3 spans 14 residues.

The genes are TRBV6-5 and TRBJ2-3; as DNA is missing, the TRBD2 call by TCRdb cannot be tested. The CDR3 length is 15 residues. Germline CDR1 reads MNHEY; CDR2 reads SVGAGI. The CDR3 loop is CASLGPSEGTDTQYF.

V gene TRBV5-1 combines with J gene TRBJ2-1; the D gene TCRdb calls, TRBD1, cannot be checked with no DNA. The CDR3 sequence is 16 residues long. Germline V gene sequence: CDR1 SGHRS, CDR2 YFSETQ. CDR3 loop: CASSPTLGTGQSEQFF.

Measured by frequency, this clonotype is medium-sized. CDR3: CASSLRQVGEQYF. The chain uses TRBV6-1 and TRBJ2-7; with no DNA, the TCRdb D assignment of TRBD1 cannot be verified. The CDR3 length is 13 residues. Germline CDR1 and CDR2: MNHNS and SASEGT.

This chain joins TRBV30 and TRBJ2-1; checking the TCRdb D call of TRBD2 is not possible without DNA. CDR1 and CDR2 from the germline V gene are GTSNPN and SVGIG (reference sequence). The CDR3 is 18 residues long. This chain's CDR3 is CAWSSPGLAGARLDEQFF.

Measured by frequency, this clonotype is medium-sized. The genes are TRBV29-1 and TRBJ2-7; the D gene TCRdb calls, TRBD2, cannot be checked with no DNA. Per the germline V gene, CDR1 is SQVTM and CDR2 is ANQGSEA. The CDR3 covers 16 residues. The CDR3 loop reads CSVEVGTSGRFSEQYF.

This clonotype is large by frequency. V gene TRBV19 combines with J gene TRBJ2-2; absent DNA, TCRdb's TRBD2 call cannot be checked. From germline, CDR1 is LNHDA and CDR2 SQIVND (reference sequence). CDR3 length equals 16 residues. CDR3 loop: CASSIRTSGRDGELFF.

CDR3 in amino acids: CASSRDTVEAFF. This chain joins TRBV12-3 or TRBV12-4 and TRBJ1-1; TCRdb names TRBD1, which stays unverified in the absence of DNA. The CDR3 contains 12 residues.

This chain connects TRBV13 to TRBJ2-2; the TCRdb call, TRBD2, lacks DNA for checking. The CDR3 runs 16 residues. CDR1 and CDR2 from the germline V gene are PRHDT and FYEKMQ (reference sequence). The CDR3 loop is CASSFGGRAPSGELFF.

The genes are TRBV5-1 and TRBJ2-1; TCRdb's D gene call, TRBD2, goes unchecked for lack of DNA. This CDR3 has 14 residues. Germline CDR1 SGHRS, CDR2 YFSETQ. The CDR3 reads CASSRSGREDEQFF.

Its frequency marks this clonotype as medium-sized. This chain links TRBV29-1 with TRBJ2-7; absent DNA, TCRdb's TRBD1 call cannot be checked. The CDR3 runs 13 residues. CDR1 SQVTM and CDR2 ANQGSEA come from the germline V gene. CDR3: CSVAGGRGLEQYF.

V is TRBV12-3 or TRBV12-4 and J is TRBJ1-6; without DNA, the TCRdb call of TRBD1 cannot be checked. The CDR3 loop spans 14 amino acids. CDR3 in amino acids: CASSIGRANSPLHF.

The chain joins TRBV6-5 to TRBJ2-3; the TRBD2 assignment by TCRdb is unverifiable without DNA. Per germline, CDR1 MNHEY and CDR2 SVGAGI. CDR3 length equals 14 residues. Here the CDR3 reads CASSVKAGTDTQYF.

The chain uses TRBV18 and TRBJ2-3; the D gene TCRdb calls, TRBD2, cannot be checked with no DNA. This CDR3 is built from 14 residues. Germline V CDR1 and CDR2: KGHSH, LQKENI. This CDR3 is CASSGTTMEDTQYF.

Frequency places this clonotype as medium-sized. The chain uses TRBV5-6 and TRBJ2-2; TCRdb lists TRBD2, though no DNA is available to test this call. CDR1 and CDR2 (germline): SGHDT, YYEEEE. The CDR3 extends over 16 amino acids. CDR3 sequence reads: CASSSAGGRNTGELFF.